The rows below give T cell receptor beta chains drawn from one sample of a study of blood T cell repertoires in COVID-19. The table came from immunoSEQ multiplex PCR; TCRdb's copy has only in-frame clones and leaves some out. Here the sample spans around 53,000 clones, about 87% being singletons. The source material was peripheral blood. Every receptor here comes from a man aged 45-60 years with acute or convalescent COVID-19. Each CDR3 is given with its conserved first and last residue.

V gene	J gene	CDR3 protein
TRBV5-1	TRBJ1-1	CASSPNSQVNTEAFF
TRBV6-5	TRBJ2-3	CASSYTGTDTQYF
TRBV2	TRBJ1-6	CASSEAGTQYNSPLHF
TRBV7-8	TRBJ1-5	CASSSGTGNRNQPQHF
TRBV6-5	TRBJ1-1	CASNLDRANTEAFF
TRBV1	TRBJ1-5	CTSSHRPGQGANSNQPQHF
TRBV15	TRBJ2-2	CATSRDQNTGELFF
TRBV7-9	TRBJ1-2	CASSLAGPPGYTF
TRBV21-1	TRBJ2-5	CAIAIPRFQETQYF
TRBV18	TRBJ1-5	CASSIDRGNQPQHF
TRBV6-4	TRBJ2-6	CASSEFGFGANVLTF
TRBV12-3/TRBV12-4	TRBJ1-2	CASSTGVNYGYTF
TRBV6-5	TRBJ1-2	CATGGDTWLGDGYTF
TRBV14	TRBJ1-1	CASSQGHNSWTGLGTEAFF
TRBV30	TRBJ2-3	CAWSPGRSDTQYF
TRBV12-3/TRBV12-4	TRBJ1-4	CASSSFGEKLFF
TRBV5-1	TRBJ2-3	CASSLADSNAADTQYF
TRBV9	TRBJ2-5	CASSVGGLAGHPEYF
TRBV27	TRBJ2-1	CASSDIYRGYNEQFF
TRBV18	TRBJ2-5	CASSPLRETQYF
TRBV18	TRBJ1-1	CASSPSFRQRQSEAFF
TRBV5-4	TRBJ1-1	CASSLRAGGTEAFF
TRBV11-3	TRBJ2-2	CASSPSLGTSGRAGTGELFF
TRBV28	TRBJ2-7	CASSSSHTGGPASRTYEQYF
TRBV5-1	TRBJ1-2	CASSLTGGAGHGYTF
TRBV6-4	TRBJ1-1	CASSSTGGSAEAFF
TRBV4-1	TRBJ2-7	CASSPGDRYYEQYF
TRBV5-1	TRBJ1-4	CASSLAEHRGGEKLFF
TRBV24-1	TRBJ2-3	CATSDWGTGEEDTQYF
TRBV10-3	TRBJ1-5	CATGTGTMERGRQPQHF
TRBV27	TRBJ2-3	CASSWTGGDYTQYF
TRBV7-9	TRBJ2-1	CASSFPGFLNEQFF
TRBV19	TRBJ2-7	CASRLEGTSLNEQYF
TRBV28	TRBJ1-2	CATRTGLFNYGYTF
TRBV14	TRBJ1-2	CASSQAQTGPYGYTF
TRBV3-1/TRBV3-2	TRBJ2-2	CASSHRRDTGELFF
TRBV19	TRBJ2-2	CASRTAANTGELFF
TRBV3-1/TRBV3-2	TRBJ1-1	CASSRTGDTEAFF
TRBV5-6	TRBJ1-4	CASRSGGEKLFF
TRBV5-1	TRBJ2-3	CASSRGLASDTDTQYF
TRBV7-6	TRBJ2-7	CASSSGLAGTSEQYF
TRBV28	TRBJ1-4	CASSRPGGLSLEKLFF
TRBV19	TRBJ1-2	CASSPPLGQGAGYTF
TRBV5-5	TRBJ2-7	CASSRTGLAGSEQYF
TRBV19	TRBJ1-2	CASSRDREGYTF
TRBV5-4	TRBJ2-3	CASSSVERGGTDTQYF
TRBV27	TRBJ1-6	CASSIYGGLSYNSPLHF
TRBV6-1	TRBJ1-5	CASSANTGGSNQPQHF
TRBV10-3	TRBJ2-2	CAISPLARKNTGELFF